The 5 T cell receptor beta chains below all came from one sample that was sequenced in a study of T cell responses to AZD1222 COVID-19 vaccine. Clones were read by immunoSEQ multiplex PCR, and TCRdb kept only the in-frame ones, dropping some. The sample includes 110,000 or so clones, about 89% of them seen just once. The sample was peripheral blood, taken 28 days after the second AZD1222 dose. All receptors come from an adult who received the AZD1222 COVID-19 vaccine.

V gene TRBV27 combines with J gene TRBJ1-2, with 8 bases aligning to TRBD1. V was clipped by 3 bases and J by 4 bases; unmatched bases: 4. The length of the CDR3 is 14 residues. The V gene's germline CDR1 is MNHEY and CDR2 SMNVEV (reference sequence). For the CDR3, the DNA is TGTGCCAGCAGTTTTGTGACAGGGGCCTATGGCTACACCTTC. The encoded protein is CASSFVTGAYGYTF.

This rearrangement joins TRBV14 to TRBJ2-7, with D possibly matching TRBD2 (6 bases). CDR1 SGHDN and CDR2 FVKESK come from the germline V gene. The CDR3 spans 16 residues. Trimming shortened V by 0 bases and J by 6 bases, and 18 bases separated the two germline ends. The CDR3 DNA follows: TGTGCCAGCAGCCAAGAGGTTTTGGGGACTTTGAGCGAGCAGTACTTC. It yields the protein CASSQEVLGTLSEQYF. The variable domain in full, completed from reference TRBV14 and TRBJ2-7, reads EAGVTQFPSHSVIEKGQTVTLRCDPISGHDNLYWYRRVMGKEIKFLLHFVKESKQDESGMPNNRFLAERTGGTYSTLKVQPAELEDSGVYFCASSQEVLGTLSEQYFGPGTRLTVT.

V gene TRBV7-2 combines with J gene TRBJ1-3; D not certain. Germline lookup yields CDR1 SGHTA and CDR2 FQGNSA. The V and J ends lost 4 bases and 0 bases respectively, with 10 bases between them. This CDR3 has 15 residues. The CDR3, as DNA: TGTGCCAGCAGCTCATACAGTCTCTCTGGAAACACCATATATTTT. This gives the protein CASSSYSLSGNTIYF. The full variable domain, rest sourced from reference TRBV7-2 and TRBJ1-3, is GAGVSQSPSNKVTEKGKDVELRCDPISGHTALYWYRQSLGQGLEFLIYFQGNSAPDKSGLPSDRFSAERTGGSVSTLTIQRTQQEDSAVYLCASSSYSLSGNTIYFGEGSWLTVV.

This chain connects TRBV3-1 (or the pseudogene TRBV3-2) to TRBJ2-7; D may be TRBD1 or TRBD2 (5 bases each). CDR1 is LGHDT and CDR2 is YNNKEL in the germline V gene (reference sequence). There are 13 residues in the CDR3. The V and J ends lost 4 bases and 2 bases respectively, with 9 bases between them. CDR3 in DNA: TGTGCCAGCAGCCTGGGACGGGCCTACGAGCAGTACTTC. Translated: CASSLGRAYEQYF.

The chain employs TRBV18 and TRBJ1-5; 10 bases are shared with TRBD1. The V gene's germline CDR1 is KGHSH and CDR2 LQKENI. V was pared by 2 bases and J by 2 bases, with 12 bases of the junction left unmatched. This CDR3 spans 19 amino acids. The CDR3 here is CASSPAGTGDYFRNQPQHF. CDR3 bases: TGTGCCAGCTCACCAGCCGGGACAGGGGACTACTTTCGCAATCAGCCCCAGCATTTT.